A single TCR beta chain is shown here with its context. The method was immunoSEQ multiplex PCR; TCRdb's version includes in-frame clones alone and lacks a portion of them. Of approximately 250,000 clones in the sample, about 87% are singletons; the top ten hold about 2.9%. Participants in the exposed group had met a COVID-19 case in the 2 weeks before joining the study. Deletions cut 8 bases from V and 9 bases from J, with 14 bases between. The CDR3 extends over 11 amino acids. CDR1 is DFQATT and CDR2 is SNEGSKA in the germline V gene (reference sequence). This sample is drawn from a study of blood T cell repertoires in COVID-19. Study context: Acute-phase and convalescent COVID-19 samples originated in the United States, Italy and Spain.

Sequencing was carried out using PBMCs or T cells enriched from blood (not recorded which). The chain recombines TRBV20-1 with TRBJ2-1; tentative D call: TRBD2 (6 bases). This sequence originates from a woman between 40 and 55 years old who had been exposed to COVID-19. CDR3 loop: CSPLEGSEQFF. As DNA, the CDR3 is TGCAGTCCCTTGGAGGGCTCTGAGCAGTTCTTC.